This is a list of T cell receptor beta chains from one sample in a study of blood T cell repertoires in COVID-19. TCRdb's table, derived via immunoSEQ multiplex PCR, lists solely in-frame clones and lacks some. This table has 190,000 or so clones, 85% to 90% appearing once. Sequenced input: peripheral blood. The source of these receptors is a middle-aged man with active or convalescent COVID-19. CDR3s include the opening cysteine and the closing phenylalanine or tryptophan. Fields, in order: CDR3 protein, CDR3 DNA, clone size, J gene, V gene, D gene. D genes are given only for firm matches. Size tells how often a clone was seen (once, few, many) or the class of an expanded clone, and some rows leave it out.

CDR3: CAISFTAGTESYEQYF; DNA: TGTGCCATCAGTTTCACCGCCGGGACAGAGAGTTACGAGCAGTACTTC; size: once; J: TRBJ2-7; V: TRBV10-3; D: TRBD1
CDR3: CASSVGQGTTNEKLFF; DNA: TGTGCCAGCAGCGTAGGACAGGGGACAACTAATGAAAAACTGTTTTTT; size: -; J: TRBJ1-4; V: TRBV9; D: TRBD1
CDR3: CASRTLAGGGDTQYF; DNA: TGTGCCAGTAGAACCTTAGCGGGGGGCGGAGATACGCAGTATTTT; size: -; J: TRBJ2-3; V: TRBV19; D: TRBD2
CDR3: CASRKTGGSDYEQFF; DNA: TGTGCCAGCAGGAAGACAGGGGGCTCTGATTATGAGCAGTTCTTC; size: -; J: TRBJ2-1; V: TRBV7-8; D: TRBD1
CDR3: CASSLFGGGGSRETQYF; DNA: TGTGCCAGCAGTTTATTTGGGGGTGGGGGGTCGCGAGAGACCCAGTACTTC; size: -; J: TRBJ2-5; V: TRBV27; D: -
CDR3: CASSSVGDNEKLFF; DNA: TGTGCCAGCAGCTCCGTAGGGGATAATGAAAAACTGTTTTTT; size: -; J: TRBJ1-4; V: TRBV5-4; D: -
CDR3: CASIADVSPSPLHF; DNA: TGTGCCAGCATTGCTGACGTTAGCCCTTCACCCCTCCACTTT; size: few; J: TRBJ1-6; V: TRBV2; D: -
CDR3: CASSSYGGPGTDTQYF; DNA: TGTGCCAGCAGTTCTTACGGGGGGCCGGGCACAGATACGCAGTATTTT; size: -; J: TRBJ2-3; V: TRBV27; D: -
CDR3: CASSPGFQFTEAFF; DNA: TGTGCCAGCAGCCCAGGGTTCCAATTCACTGAAGCTTTCTTT; size: -; J: TRBJ1-1; V: TRBV11-2; D: -
CDR3: CAWSVRRTGQEILSYNSPLHF; DNA: TGTGCCTGGAGTGTACGTCGGACGGGACAGGAAATTTTGTCCTATAATTCACCCCTCCACTTT; size: -; J: TRBJ1-6; V: TRBV30; D: TRBD1
CDR3: CASSADRETEAFF; DNA: TGTGCCAGCTCGGCGGACAGGGAGACTGAAGCTTTCTTT; size: few; J: TRBJ1-1; V: TRBV18; D: TRBD1
CDR3: CASSATGLETQYF; DNA: TGTGCCAGCAGCGCAACAGGGTTGGAGACCCAGTACTTC; size: once; J: TRBJ2-5; V: TRBV7-9; D: -
CDR3: CASSEIVGGAAAGGELFF; DNA: TGTGCCAGCAGTGAAATAGTAGGGGGGGCCGCCGCTGGCGGGGAGCTGTTTTTT; size: -; J: TRBJ2-2; V: TRBV2; D: -
CDR3: CASSPTGGADTEAFF; DNA: TGCGCCAGCAGCCCGACAGGGGGCGCTGACACTGAAGCTTTCTTT; size: once; J: TRBJ1-1; V: TRBV5-1; D: TRBD1
CDR3: CASSISSRLSNTGELFF; DNA: TGTGCCAGCAGCATATCGTCTCGGTTATCGAACACCGGGGAGCTGTTTTTT; size: -; J: TRBJ2-2; V: TRBV21-1; D: -
CDR3: CASSESRRGELFF; DNA: TGTGCCAGCAGTGAAAGCAGGCGCGGGGAGCTGTTTTTT; size: -; J: TRBJ2-2; V: TRBV6-1; D: -
CDR3: CASFSSGTGVPEQYF; DNA: TGTGCCAGTTTTTCCTCCGGGACAGGGGTTCCCGAGCAGTACTTC; size: -; J: TRBJ2-7; V: TRBV5-4; D: TRBD1
CDR3: CASSLRARGSMNTEAFF; DNA: TGTGCCAGCAGCTTACGGGCCAGGGGTAGTATGAACACTGAAGCTTTCTTT; size: -; J: TRBJ1-1; V: TRBV7-9; D: -
CDR3: CAHPSGPPSGRVITDTQYF; DNA: TGTGCTCATCCATCCGGCCCCCCCTCAGGAAGAGTAATCACAGATACGCAGTATTTT; size: -; J: TRBJ2-3; V: TRBV10-3; D: -
CDR3: CASSLTINSPLHF; DNA: TGTGCCAGCAGTCTGACAATTAATTCACCCCTCCACTTT; size: -; J: TRBJ1-6; V: TRBV6-6; D: -
CDR3: CASSPLGEGVEAFF; DNA: TGTGCCAGCAGCCCCCTGGGGGAGGGGGTTGAAGCTTTCTTT; size: -; J: TRBJ1-1; V: TRBV3-1/TRBV3-2; D: -
CDR3: CAWSEQANQPQHF; DNA: TGTGCCTGGAGTGAACAGGCTAATCAGCCCCAGCATTTT; size: -; J: TRBJ1-5; V: TRBV30; D: -
CDR3: CASSPRGETQYF; DNA: TGTGCCAGCAGCCCCAGGGGAGAGACCCAGTACTTC; size: -; J: TRBJ2-5; V: TRBV3-1/TRBV3-2; D: -
CDR3: CASSQDSSGGIGQFF; DNA: TGCGCCAGCAGCCAAGATAGTTCAGGGGGGATCGGGCAGTTCTTC; size: -; J: TRBJ2-1; V: TRBV4-3; D: -
CDR3: CASSGQVDDDYTF; DNA: TGTGCCAGCAGCGGACAGGTGGATGATGACTACACCTTC; size: -; J: TRBJ1-2; V: TRBV9; D: -
CDR3: CASSLRMRGPQETQYF; DNA: TGTGCCAGCAGCTTGAGGATGCGAGGCCCCCAAGAGACCCAGTACTTC; size: -; J: TRBJ2-5; V: TRBV5-6; D: -
CDR3: CASSLGLLDDYGYTF; DNA: TGTGCCAGCAGTTTGGGACTCCTCGACGACTATGGCTACACCTTC; size: few; J: TRBJ1-2; V: TRBV28; D: -
CDR3: CASSLASGTRDTEAFF; DNA: TGCGCCAGCAGCTTGGCATCAGGGACTCGGGACACTGAAGCTTTCTTT; size: few; J: TRBJ1-1; V: TRBV5-1; D: -
CDR3: CASSLATSVVPHF; DNA: TGTGCCAGCAGTCTTGCGACATCCGTCGTCCCCCACTTT; size: -; J: TRBJ1-6; V: TRBV6-1; D: -
CDR3: CASSPQNTEAFF; DNA: TGTGCCAGCTCACCCCAAAACACTGAAGCTTTCTTT; size: -; J: TRBJ1-1; V: TRBV18; D: -
CDR3: CASSLDVRQGFVYF; DNA: TGTGCCAGCAGCTTAGATGTCCGGCAGGGGTTCGTATATTTT; size: -; J: TRBJ1-3; V: TRBV7-2; D: -
CDR3: CASTEGGSHNEQFF; DNA: TGTGCCAGCACCGAGGGGGGGTCCCACAATGAGCAGTTCTTC; size: -; J: TRBJ2-1; V: TRBV28; D: -
CDR3: CASSNTGGTAETQYF; DNA: TGTGCCAGCAGTAACACCGGGGGGACGGCGGAGACCCAGTACTTC; size: -; J: TRBJ2-5; V: TRBV7-2; D: TRBD2
CDR3: CASSLTAGGYTF; DNA: TGTGCCAGCAGTTTAACGGCGGGAGGCTACACCTTC; size: -; J: TRBJ1-2; V: TRBV28; D: -
CDR3: CASSSGQGGYNEQFF; DNA: TGCGCCAGCAGCTCAGGACAGGGGGGCTACAATGAGCAGTTCTTC; size: -; J: TRBJ2-1; V: TRBV5-1; D: TRBD1
CDR3: CASSFPSADTQYF; DNA: TGTGCCAGCAGCTTCCCTAGCGCAGATACGCAGTATTTT; size: -; J: TRBJ2-3; V: TRBV7-3; D: -
CDR3: CASSQDGQYNQPQHF; DNA: TGCGCCAGCAGCCAAGATGGACAGTACAATCAGCCCCAGCATTTT; size: -; J: TRBJ1-5; V: TRBV4-1; D: -
CDR3: CATSDVGGYTDTQYF; DNA: TGTGCCACCAGTGATGTCGGGGGATACACAGATACGCAGTATTTT; size: -; J: TRBJ2-3; V: TRBV24-1; D: -
CDR3: CASGEGQGRYEQYF; DNA: TGTGCCAGCGGTGAGGGACAGGGGCGCTACGAGCAGTACTTC; size: -; J: TRBJ2-7; V: TRBV28; D: TRBD1
CDR3: CATSTHRGYNEQFF; DNA: TGTGCCACCAGCACGCATCGAGGGTACAATGAGCAGTTCTTC; size: -; J: TRBJ2-1; V: TRBV21-1; D: -
CDR3: CASSLVDYEQYF; DNA: TGTGCCAGCAGCTTAGTAGACTACGAGCAGTACTTC; size: -; J: TRBJ2-7; V: TRBV11-2; D: -